A single sample is the source of the 30 T cell receptor beta chains below, sequenced in a study of T-cell memory formation after mild COVID-19. One entry per CDR3 protein, called by TCRdb with MiXCR from the 5' RACE reads. The table lists hundreds of thousands of distinct CDR3 sequences, 15% to 20% of them singletons. The sequencing sample was made of PBMCs or a T cell subset sorted from them (not recorded which). The source of these receptors is a young man who had mild COVID-19 (a few samples of this study predate the infection). Cell type and time point are not known.

As regards this clonotype: At one boundary the junction diverges from the germline segment, which might be a read error. The CDR3: CASTDHLGLAF. The CDR3 nucleotides read TGTGCCAGCACCGATCATTTGGGCTTAGCCTTC. The chain employs TRBV28 and TRBJ1-2; unclear D gene. The length of the CDR3 is 11 residues. Germline values: CDR1 MDHEN, CDR2 SYDVKM.

This clonotype was counted only a few times. This sequence joins TRBV29-1 and TRBJ2-1; 13 bases map to TRBD2. The CDR3 is 13 residues long. J lost 12 bases, V lost 0 bases, and 2 bases had no gene match. The germline gives CDR1 SQVTM, CDR2 ANQGSEA. The CDR3 sequence is CSVEDRLAGGQFF. The CDR3 DNA sequence: TGCAGCGTTGAAGATCGACTAGCGGGGGGGCAGTTCTTC.

The chain has TRBV29-1 and TRBJ1-4; D not resolved. Deletions cut 2 bases from V and 11 bases from J, with 15 bases between. The CDR3 contains 13 residues. The germline V gene has CDR1 SQVTM and CDR2 ANQGSEA. The CDR3 here is CSVESPIIGKLFF. The CDR3 DNA reads TGCAGCGTTGAATCGCCGATCATCGGGAAACTGTTTTTT.

This chain links TRBV19 with TRBJ2-4; 10 bases line up with TRBD1. Germline assignment: CDR1 LNHDA and CDR2 SQIVND (reference sequence). The CDR3 is made up of 12 amino acids. With V trimmed by 8 bases and J by 9 bases, 4 bases remained unmatched. In nucleotides, the CDR3 is TGTGCCAGTGCCCGGGACAGGGGCATTCAGTACTTC. Its translation: CASARDRGIQYF.

The chain recombines TRBV19 with TRBJ1-6, with unresolved D. CDR1 LNHDA and CDR2 SQIVND come from the germline V gene (reference sequence). The V and J ends lost 8 bases and 7 bases respectively, with 18 bases between them. The CDR3 consists of 15 residues. The CDR3 is CASQNGQRWNSPLHF. The CDR3 DNA reads as TGTGCCAGTCAGAACGGCCAGAGGTGGAATTCACCCCTCCACTTT.

This clonotype occurred many times. The chain joins TRBV4-3 to TRBJ2-3; D is unclear. CDR1 LGHNA and CDR2 YSLEER come from the germline V gene. V lost 3 bases to trimming and J lost 1 base, with 11 bases between them. The CDR3 runs 15 residues. The CDR3 coding sequence is TGCGCCAGCAGCCATGAACCAGCGCGCACAGATACGCAGTATTTT. Amino acids: CASSHEPARTDTQYF.

This clonotype showed up just a few times. This chain connects TRBV19 to TRBJ1-1; no clear D gene. Germline V gives CDR1 LNHDA, CDR2 SQIVND (reference sequence). The CDR3 runs 12 residues. V lost 3 bases and J 6 bases, leaving 8 bases between the germline ends. CDR3 coding DNA: TGTGCCAGTAGTATCGGTAGCGCTGAAGCTTTCTTT. Protein product: CASSIGSAEAFF.

The V call is TRBV4-3, the J call TRBJ1-2, with a weak D call TRBD1 (5 bases). The germline CDR1 and CDR2 sequences are LGHNA and YSLEER. This CDR3 comprises 16 residues. Deletions cut 0 bases from V and 3 bases from J, with 14 bases between. CDR3 nucleotide sequence: TGCGCCAGCAGCCAAGATTATCTCCGGGGCGACTATGGCTACACCTTC. Protein sequence: CASSQDYLRGDYGYTF.

This clonotype was observed many times. CDR3 bases: TGTGCCAGCAGCTTGTACAGATATAGCAATCAGCCCCAGCATTTT. Translated: CASSLYRYSNQPQHF. This rearrangement joins TRBV5-8 to TRBJ1-5; D call uncertain. V shed 1 base and J shed 0 bases, with 8 bases lying between them. This CDR3 contains 15 residues. Looked up from germline, CDR1 is SGHTS and CDR2 is YDEGEE.

This sequence joins TRBV25-1 and TRBJ2-5; D might be TRBD2 (5 bases). The V and J ends lost 3 bases and 5 bases respectively, with 16 bases between them. Per germline, CDR1 MGHDK and CDR2 SYGVNS. The CDR3 sequence is 15 residues long. CDR3 loop: CASSEASGLGETQYF. In DNA, the CDR3 is TGTGCCAGCAGTGAGGCAAGTGGACTGGGGGAGACCCAGTACTTC.

CDR3 protein: CASSLGGDGNTIYF. In DNA, the CDR3 is TGCGCCAGCAGCTTGGGCGGGGATGGAAACACCATATATTTT. The rearrangement uses TRBV5-1 and TRBJ1-3, with D unresolved. Germline V gene lookup returns CDR1 SGHRS and CDR2 YFSETQ. The V gene lost 0 bases and the J gene lost 3 bases, with 7 bases spanning the gap. The CDR3 consists of 14 residues.

This clonotype was seen a handful of times. The V call is TRBV5-8, the J call TRBJ2-7; 7 bases fit TRBD1. This CDR3 has 15 amino acids. V trimming: 5 bases; J trimming: 0 bases; junction bases outside the gene matches: 8. Germline V gene data show CDR1 as SGHTS and CDR2 as YDEGEE. The CDR3 sequence: CASREFGTVSYEQYF. The DNA of the CDR3 is TGTGCCAGCAGGGAATTCGGGACAGTCTCCTACGAGCAGTACTTC.

This clonotype was counted only a few times. The V call is TRBV4-3, the J call TRBJ2-7; 10 positions match TRBD1. The CDR3 is 16 residues long. The junction had 11 bases not matched to a gene; V was cut back by 4 bases and J by 5 bases. CDR1 LGHNA and CDR2 YSLEER come from the germline V gene. CDR3: CASSPRPGQGTHEQYF. CDR3 coding DNA: TGCGCCAGCAGCCCCCGCCCGGGACAGGGGACTCACGAGCAGTACTTC.

This clonotype was picked up a small number of times. The CDR3 region has the DNA TGTGCCAGCTCACTGATGAAGACAGGCGTAGCCACTGAAGCTTTCTTT. This gives the protein CASSLMKTGVATEAFF. V usage is TRBV18 and J usage is TRBJ1-1; the D gene is possibly TRBD1 (6 bases). The CDR3 covers 16 residues. V was shortened by 4 bases and J by 4 bases, with 19 bases between the two germline ends. In germline, CDR1 is KGHSH, CDR2 LQKENI.

This clonotype was counted only a few times. The chain carries TRBV20-1 and TRBJ2-1; D ambiguous. The V gene's germline CDR1 is DFQATT and CDR2 SNEGSKA (reference sequence). V lost 3 bases and J 1 base, leaving 7 bases between the germline ends. The CDR3 extends over 13 amino acids. The CDR3 DNA follows: TGCAGTGCTAGGCCCCAGTCCTACAATGAGCAGTTCTTC. Its protein product is CSARPQSYNEQFF.

The rearrangement links TRBV21-1 to TRBJ2-1; the listed D gene, TRBD2, was not tested against the DNA. TRBV21-1 counts as a pseudogene. The CDR3 runs to 14 residues. The CDR3 loop reads CASSKGDSGGEQFF. The CDR3 DNA sequence: TGTGCCAGCAGCAAAGGTGATAGCGGGGGCGAGCAGTTCTTC.

This chain connects TRBV6-6 to TRBJ1-2, with D possibly TRBD1 on 6 matching bases. Germline assignment: CDR1 MNHNY and CDR2 SVGAGI (reference sequence). V was shortened by 5 bases and J by 5 bases, with 12 bases between the two germline ends. This CDR3 has 13 amino acids. The CDR3 region has the DNA TGTGCCAGCAGTGGACAGTTACTTTATGGCTACACCTTC. This sequence encodes CASSGQLLYGYTF.

This clonotype showed up just a few times. The chain links TRBV2 to TRBJ1-1; D might be TRBD1 (5 bases). Germline V gene data show CDR1 as SNHLY and CDR2 as FYNNEI. V lost 1 base to trimming and J lost 5 bases, with 14 bases between them. CDR3 length: 15 residues. This CDR3 reads CASSEVGREGTEAFF. The CDR3 DNA is TGTGCCAGCAGTGAAGTCGGCAGGGAGGGGACTGAAGCTTTCTTT.

The sample holds a few counts of this clonotype. The chain has TRBV5-1 and TRBJ1-5; D gene ambiguous. The CDR3 runs to 14 residues. V lost 3 bases to trimming and J lost 8 bases, with 15 bases between them. Germline loops: CDR1 SGHRS, CDR2 YFSETQ. The CDR3 DNA is TGCGCCAGCAGCTGGGGAAACGCTGGGGAGCCCCAGCATTTT. Translated: CASSWGNAGEPQHF. The full variable domain, completed using reference TRBV5-1 and TRBJ1-5, is KAGVTQTPRYLIKTRGQQVTLSCSPISGHRSVSWYQQTPGQGLQFLFEYFSETQRNKGNFPGRFSGRQFSNSRSEMNVSTLELGDSALYLCASSWGNAGEPQHFGDGTRLSIL.

The chain combines TRBV20-1 with TRBJ2-1, with 7 bases aligning to TRBD2. The CDR3 runs to 15 residues. V was pared by 3 bases and J by 0 bases, with 5 bases of the junction left unmatched. The germline V gene encodes CDR1 DFQATT and CDR2 SNEGSKA (reference sequence). In nucleotides, the CDR3 is TGCAGTGCTAGGTGGGGGGGGAGCTCCTACAATGAGCAGTTCTTC. Protein sequence: CSARWGGSSYNEQFF.

This clonotype showed up many times. The rearrangement links TRBV29-1 to TRBJ1-3; D gene ambiguous. CDR3 size: 11 residues. The germline gives CDR1 SQVTM, CDR2 ANQGSEA. Trimming pared 4 bases from V and 4 bases from J, leaving 5 bases between. The CDR3, as DNA: TGCAGCGTTGTAATGGGAAACACCATATATTTT. It is translated as CSVVMGNTIYF.

This clonotype showed up many times. V usage is TRBV20-1 and J usage is TRBJ2-5; the match to TRBD2 covers 7 bases. The CDR3 consists of 13 residues. J lost 2 bases, V lost 3 bases, and 3 bases had no gene match. CDR1 and CDR2 from the germline V gene are DFQATT and SNEGSKA (reference sequence). The CDR3, as DNA: TGCAGTGCTAGCGCCGGGGGGCAAGAGACCCAGTACTTC. Amino acid sequence: CSASAGGQETQYF.

The chain joins TRBV10-3 to TRBJ2-3; D is perhaps TRBD2 (5 bases). CDR3 length: 13 residues. V was trimmed by 4 bases and J by 6 bases, leaving 11 bases between them. Germline V gene sequence: CDR1 ENHRY, CDR2 SYGVKD. The CDR3 sequence is CAISARGLDTQYF. DNA of the CDR3: TGTGCCATCAGTGCGAGAGGACTGGATACGCAGTATTTT.

This clonotype was observed a few times. The chain carries TRBV20-1 and TRBJ1-5; 8 bases align to TRBD1. The CDR3 is 15 residues long. Germline V lookup: CDR1 DFQATT, CDR2 SNEGSKA (reference sequence). The ends lost 2 bases at V and 7 bases at J; junction bases unmatched: 10. The CDR3 sequence is CSARSSWTGSQPQHF. The CDR3 bases are TGCAGTGCTAGAAGTTCCTGGACAGGGAGCCAGCCCCAGCATTTT.

The sample holds many counts of this clonotype. CDR3: CASSLYRDTQYF. In nucleotides, the CDR3 is TGTGCCAGCAGCTTGTACAGGGATACGCAGTATTTT. This chain uses TRBV7-2 with TRBJ2-3, with a tentative D call TRBD1 (5 bases). The germline V gene has CDR1 SGHTA and CDR2 FQGNSA. Deletions cut 3 bases from V and 6 bases from J, with 7 bases between. The CDR3 sequence is 12 residues long.

The chain has TRBV20-1 and TRBJ2-3; possibly TRBD2 for D (6 bases). The germline CDR1 and CDR2 sequences are DFQATT and SNEGSKA (reference sequence). There are 13 residues in the CDR3. Trimming removed 6 bases from V and 5 bases from J, with 15 bases in between. This chain's CDR3 is CSARSRGGDTQYF. The CDR3 DNA follows: TGCAGTGCCCGGTCGCGGGGAGGAGATACGCAGTATTTT.

This clonotype has only a few counts. This chain joins TRBV5-6 and TRBJ2-5; no clear D gene. The CDR3 is 12 amino acids. Trimming took off 2 bases at V and 4 bases at J, with 6 bases between the two ends. Germline CDR1 SGHDT, CDR2 YYEEEE. CDR3: CASSFYTETQYF. DNA of the CDR3: TGTGCCAGCAGCTTTTATACAGAGACCCAGTACTTC.

This clonotype has just a few counts. This chain joins TRBV6-2 or TRBV6-3 and TRBJ2-2; possibly TRBD1 for D (6 bases). CDR1 MNHEY and CDR2 SVGEGT come from the germline V gene. V gave up 2 bases and J gave up 7 bases, with 14 bases separating them. The CDR3 has 15 amino acids. CDR3 DNA sequence: TGTGCCAGCAGTTACGCGGCAGGGACATACGGGGAGCTGTTTTTT. This encodes CASSYAAGTYGELFF.

This clonotype was detected a few times. The chain joins TRBV7-2 to TRBJ2-5; TRBD2 agrees at 9 bases. The ends lost 1 base at V and 9 bases at J; junction bases unmatched: 9. Per germline, CDR1 SGHTA and CDR2 FQGNSA. The CDR3 is 15 amino acids. CDR3 DNA sequence: TGTGCCAGCAGCTTAGGAGCGGGGGGTGAATGGCCCCAGTACTTC. Protein sequence: CASSLGAGGEWPQYF.

The chain carries TRBV7-2 and TRBJ1-1, with a weak D call TRBD1 (5 bases). V lost 7 bases and J lost 0, with 12 bases in between. Germline V gives CDR1 SGHTA, CDR2 FQGNSA. The CDR3 spans 14 residues. The CDR3 sequence: CASKVGGLNTEAFF. The CDR3 DNA reads TGTGCCAGCAAAGTGGGGGGATTGAACACTGAAGCTTTCTTT.